The entry below describes one T cell receptor (beta chain). Its antigen target is currently unknown. Base qualities were left out, and no much larger clone turns up one base away. The time point label on this specimen signifies: blood 2 weeks post-SBRT. This specimen's treatment or condition label, per the study, means: 15 Gy SBRT to primary tumor, nephrectomy 4 weeks later. To track tumor-enriched clonotypes, serial peripheral blood was sampled from radiation-treated patients at baseline and at 2 weeks and 4 weeks after SBRT. Every patient had renal cell carcinoma of clear cell pathology. The QIAamp DNA Blood Mini Kit (Qiagen) was used to prepare genomic DNA for TCR sequencing. Samples were included in the analyses only if all quality control checks were passed. The germline V gene supplies CDR1 SGHTA and CDR2 FQGNSA. The CDR3 starts with the cysteine, ends with the phenylalanine, and has 15 residues. Only CDR3 DNA remains: 45 bases, in frame from the first base. V was cut back by 3 bases and J by 0 bases, leaving a gap of 9 bases between them.

The data stem from a study of radiation and T cells in renal cell carcinoma (dated by TCRdb to 2020 to 2021). At the level of the whole study: Samples came from a clinical trial, in which primary renal cell carcinomas received 15 Gy stereotactic body radiation therapy followed by nephrectomy 4 weeks later. Across all 55 or so samples, several million unique CDR3 nucleotide sequences encoding about 2.7 million unique CDR3 amino acid sequences were identified. In total, some 50 samples, comprising 26 tumors and 27 peripheral blood samples, were subjected to TCR beta sequencing. Results and caveats for the whole study, not just this receptor: Effects of radiation dose or scheduling on the TCR repertoire could not be addressed with the single-armed trial design. An increase in top tumor clonotypes in blood was observed from baseline to 2 weeks post-radiation, followed by contraction by 4 weeks, which was taken to suggest transient expansion of tumor-resident clones. Because pretreatment tumor biopsies were not available, the study could not determine whether clonotypes were already present within the tumor at baseline. Tracking of blood repertoire dynamics stopped at about 4 weeks after treatment, with no follow-up past that point.

TCR beta libraries were generated from genomic DNA with the immunoSEQ kit, following the manufacturer's recommendations. To prepare the libraries, a first multiplex PCR with proprietary primers was run, followed by a second PCR that added unique barcodes, and a bead cleanup was done after each round. A kit-provided positive control reaction and a negative control reaction were included in every sample batch. The final libraries were assessed on an Agilent 4200 TapeStation D1000 ScreenTape, pooled by volume, and quantified by qPCR. Sequencing ran on an Illumina NextSeq500 with a MidOutput 150-cycle cartridge, using 156 Read1 and 15 Index1 cycles with kit custom primers. The pooled library was loaded at roughly 1 pM with around 20% PhiX control spiked in. The published analysis was carried out like this. Vendor-processed data were analyzed in R, and a clonotype was defined as all T cells sharing the same CDR3 nucleotide sequence. In the clone abundance analyses, frequencies in each sample were normalized to that sample's 10,000 most abundant clones. Public T cell clones, which averaged fewer than five per sample, were removed prior to analysis. Tumor-enriched and baseline blood-enriched clonotypes were defined by at least a 32-fold difference in abundance between compartments. A beta-binomial differential abundance model was used to identify clonotypes that were expanded or contracted between blood time points. Tumor-blood repertoire similarity was measured with the Baroni-Urbani and Buser coefficient, and groups were compared using two-tailed Wilcoxon tests in R. What TCRdb holds here is the immuneACCESS table cut down to in-frame rearrangements. Part of the clones is not present; checked against another copy, under half of the missing clones reflect an unresolved V gene, and the others are unexplained. Clone size and the V and J calls come from that table; the DNA yielded D and trimming. This sample holds tens of thousands of clones; 65% to 90% were observed only once. Jointly, the top ten make up 20% to 25% of the sample.

This specimen was blood, taken from a patient whose treatment included radiotherapy and nephrectomy. The rearrangement combines TRBV7-2 with TRBJ1-5, and TRBD1 may be the D gene, going by 5 matching bases. The receptor was derived from a woman between 45 and 60 years old with renal cell carcinoma. The DNA is as follows: TGTGCCAGCAGCTTCGTAGGGGCTAGCAATCAGCCCCAGCATTTT. This sequence encodes CASSFVGASNQPQHF.